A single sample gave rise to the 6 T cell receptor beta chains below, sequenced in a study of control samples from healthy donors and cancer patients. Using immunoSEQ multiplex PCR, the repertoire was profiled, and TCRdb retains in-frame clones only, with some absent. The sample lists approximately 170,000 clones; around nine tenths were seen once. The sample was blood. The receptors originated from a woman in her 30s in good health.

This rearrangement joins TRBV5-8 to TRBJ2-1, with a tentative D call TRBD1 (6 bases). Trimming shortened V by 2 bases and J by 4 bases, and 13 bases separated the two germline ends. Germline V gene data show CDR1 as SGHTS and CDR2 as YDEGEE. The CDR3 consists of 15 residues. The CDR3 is CASSFYVGGYNEQFF. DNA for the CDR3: TGTGCCAGCAGCTTTTACGTAGGGGGTTACAATGAGCAGTTCTTC.

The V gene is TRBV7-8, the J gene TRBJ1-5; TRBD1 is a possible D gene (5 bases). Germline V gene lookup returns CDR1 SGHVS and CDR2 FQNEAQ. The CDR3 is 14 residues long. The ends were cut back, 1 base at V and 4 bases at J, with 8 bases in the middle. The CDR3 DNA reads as TGTGCCAGCAGCTTAGTGGACACTAATCAGCCCCAGCATTTT. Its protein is CASSLVDTNQPQHF.

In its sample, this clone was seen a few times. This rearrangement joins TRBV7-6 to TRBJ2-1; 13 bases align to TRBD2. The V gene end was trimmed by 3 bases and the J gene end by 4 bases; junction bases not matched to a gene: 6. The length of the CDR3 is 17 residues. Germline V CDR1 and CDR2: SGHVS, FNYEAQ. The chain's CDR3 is CASSFGTSGKWYNEQFF. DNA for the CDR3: TGTGCCAGCAGCTTCGGGACTAGCGGGAAATGGTACAATGAGCAGTTCTTC.

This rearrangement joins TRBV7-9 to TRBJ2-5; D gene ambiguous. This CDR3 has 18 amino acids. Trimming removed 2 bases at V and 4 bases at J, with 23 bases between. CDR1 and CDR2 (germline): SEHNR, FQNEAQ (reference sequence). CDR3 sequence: CASSLKPYIVRAGETQYF. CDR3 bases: TGTGCCAGCAGCTTAAAACCCTATATAGTACGGGCAGGAGAGACCCAGTACTTC. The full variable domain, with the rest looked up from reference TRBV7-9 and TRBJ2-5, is DTGVSQNPRHKITKRGQNVTFRCDPISEHNRLYWYRQTLGQGPEFLTYFQNEAQLEKSRLLSDRFSAERPKGSFSTLEIQRTEQGDSAMYLCASSLKPYIVRAGETQYFGPGTRLLVL.

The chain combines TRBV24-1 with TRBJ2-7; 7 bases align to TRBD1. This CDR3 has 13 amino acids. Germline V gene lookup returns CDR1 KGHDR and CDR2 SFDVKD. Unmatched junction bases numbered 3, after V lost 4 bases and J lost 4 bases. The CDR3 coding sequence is TGTGCCACCAGTGACTTCAGGGGGTACGAGCAGTACTTC. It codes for CATSDFRGYEQYF.

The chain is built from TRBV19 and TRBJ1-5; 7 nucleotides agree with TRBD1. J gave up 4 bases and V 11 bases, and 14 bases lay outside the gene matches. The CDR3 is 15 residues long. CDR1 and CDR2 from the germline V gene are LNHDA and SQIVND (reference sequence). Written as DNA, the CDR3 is TGTGCCTCCCTTGGGAGGGGCAGGGGGAATCAGCCCCAGCATTTT. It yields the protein CASLGRGRGNQPQHF.